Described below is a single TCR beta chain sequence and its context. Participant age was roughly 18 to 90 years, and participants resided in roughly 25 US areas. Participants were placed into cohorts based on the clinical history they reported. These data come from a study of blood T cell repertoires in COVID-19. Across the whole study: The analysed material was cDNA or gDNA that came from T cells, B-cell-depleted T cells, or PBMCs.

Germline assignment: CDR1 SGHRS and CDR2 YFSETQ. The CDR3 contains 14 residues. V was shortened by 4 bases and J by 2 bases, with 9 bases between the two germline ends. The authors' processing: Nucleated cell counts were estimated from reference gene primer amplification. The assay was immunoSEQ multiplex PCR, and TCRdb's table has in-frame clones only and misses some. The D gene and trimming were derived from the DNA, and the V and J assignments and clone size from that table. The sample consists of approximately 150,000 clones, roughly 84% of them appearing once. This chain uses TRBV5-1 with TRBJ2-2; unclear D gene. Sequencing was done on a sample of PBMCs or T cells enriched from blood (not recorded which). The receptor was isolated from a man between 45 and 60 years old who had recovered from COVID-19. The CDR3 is CASSPTANTGELFF. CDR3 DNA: TGCGCCAGCAGCCCCACAGCTAACACCGGGGAGCTGTTTTTT.